This T cell receptor beta chain was observed in a study of blood T cell repertoires in COVID-19. Study details: Donors in the United States, Italy and Spain gave samples during acute or convalescent COVID-19.

Here immunoSEQ multiplex PCR was the method, and the copy in TCRdb shows in-frame clones only, minus some. The data contain 150,000 to 200,000 clones, 80% of them singletons. There are 15 residues in the CDR3. Losses at the gene ends were 1 base for V and 7 bases for J; bases not matched to a gene: 1. Germline CDR1 is SGHDN and CDR2 is FVKESK. As regards this clone: The identical CDR3 is also encoded by other nucleotide sequences in the sample.

Two negative PCRs, clearance, or symptom resolution characterized the recovered Cohort 3 donors. The J gene is TRBJ1-6, the V gene TRBV14; 10 bases map to TRBD1. The sequence was collected from a man aged 35 to 55 who had recovered from COVID-19. Source material: PBMCs or T cells enriched from blood (not recorded which). The CDR3 loop is CASSQGQGANSPLHF. The DNA for the CDR3 is TGTGCCAGCAGCCAAGGACAGGGGGCAAATTCACCCCTCCACTTT.